This TCR beta chain was captured in a study of control samples from healthy donors and cancer patients (dated by TCRdb to about 2020). This clone was recorded once. Its target antigen remains unknown. There are no base qualities to consult, and no much larger clone falls within one base. From V the trimming removes 4 bases and from J it removes 3 bases, while the gene matches leave 4 bases of the junction unaccounted for. For CDR1 and CDR2, the germline V gene lists KGHSH and LQKENI. The CDR3 sequence holds 14 residues, the cysteine and phenylalanine included. The CDR3 DNA has 42 bases and is translated from base 1. The library relied on the immunoSEQ multiplex PCR assay. This immuneACCESS table, as held by TCRdb, lists in-frame sequences with V and J called but not all clones. Of the missing ones, under half trace to an unresolved V gene in checked studies; the others have no known cause. This sample lists about 130,000 clones; around nine tenths were detected once. The ten largest account for about 7.9% of the sample.

Sequencing was carried out using PBMCs. The sequence is built from TRBV18 and TRBJ1-1, with TRBD1 matching 8 junction bases. This TCR was recovered from a man aged 45 to 65 with head and neck cancer. The CDR3 in this case is CASSQTGADTEAFF. Here is the DNA: TGTGCCAGCTCACAGACAGGGGCGGACACTGAAGCTTTCTTT.